This TCR beta chain was captured by sequencing in a study of blood T cell repertoires in COVID-19. Sequencing was performed with immunoSEQ multiplex PCR; in TCRdb, only in-frame clones are kept and a portion is missing. The sample holds 30,000 or so clones, around four fifths seen once. CDR3 length: 13 residues. The germline V gene has CDR1 KGHSH and CDR2 LQKENI. V was clipped by 3 bases and J by 5 bases, with 8 bases between them. The clonotype originates from a man older than 75 with acute or convalescent COVID-19. The sample taken for sequencing was peripheral blood. The chain has TRBV18 and TRBJ1-5, with D unresolved. CDR3 in DNA: TGTGCCAGCTCACCCGGCCGGGATCAGCCCCAGCATTTT. Translated: CASSPGRDQPQHF.